This T cell receptor beta chain derives from a study of T cells in Graves' hyperthyroidism and ophthalmopathy. This clonotype has ten or more counts. The CDR3 is 15 amino acids. Germline V gene lookup returns CDR1 MNHEY and CDR2 SVGAGI. Trimming removed 4 bases from V and 5 bases from J, with 18 bases in between. Exclusion of a patient resulted from uncontrolled infection, other autoimmune disease, pregnancy or lactation. Authors of the study amplified TCR beta CDR3 regions from RNA transcripts. HTBI primers were used for first-round RT-PCR of the TCR CDR3. From the multiplex PCR reads, TCRdb called clonotypes with MiXCR, one entry per CDR3 protein. The table includes around 370,000 distinct CDR3 sequences, under 20% detected once.

The chain recombines TRBV6-5 with TRBJ2-7; TRBD1 might be the D (6 bases). This clonotype was sampled from a man between 18 and 35 years old with Graves' ophthalmopathy. Source material: blood. In DNA form, the CDR3 reads TGTGCCAGCAGTTCCGCACAGGGAATCGTGCACGAGCAGTACTTC. It yields the protein CASSSAQGIVHEQYF.